The 10 T cell receptor beta chains presented below share a single source sample, sequenced in a study of blood T cell repertoires in COVID-19. Assay: immunoSEQ multiplex PCR; the TCRdb copy retains only in-frame clones and omits some. Of 60,000 to 65,000 clones listed, around 90% are singletons. The sequenced sample was peripheral blood. The receptors were sampled from a human donor with active COVID-19. The donor label of this sample is uncertain.

This chain links TRBV6-5 with TRBJ2-7; 7 bases match TRBD1. This CDR3 comprises 14 residues. The ends lost 4 bases at V and 2 bases at J; junction bases unmatched: 5. In germline, CDR1 is MNHEY, CDR2 SVGAGI. DNA of the CDR3: TGTGCCAGCAGTTTCAGGGACAGTCCCTACGAGCAGTACTTC. It specifies CASSFRDSPYEQYF.

This chain links TRBV27 with TRBJ2-3; 9 bases match TRBD2. CDR1 and CDR2 (germline): MNHEY, SMNVEV (reference sequence). J gave up 5 bases and V 3 bases, and 6 bases lay outside the gene matches. This CDR3 contains 15 residues. CDR3 loop: CASSLTSGFQDTQYF. In DNA, the CDR3 is TGTGCCAGCAGTTTGACTAGCGGATTCCAAGATACGCAGTATTTT.

The chain recombines TRBV7-8 with TRBJ2-7; 13 bases agree with TRBD2. Germline CDR1 SGHVS, CDR2 FQNEAQ. The CDR3 sequence is 16 residues long. With V trimmed by 4 bases and J by 4 bases, 7 bases remained unmatched. This CDR3 reads CASSSLLAGGLYEQYF. CDR3 bases: TGTGCCAGCAGCTCATTACTAGCGGGAGGGTTGTACGAGCAGTACTTC.

The sample holds one count of this clone. The chain is built from TRBV4-1 and TRBJ2-1; TRBD1 matches at 8 bases. The CDR3 length is 19 residues. Germline assignment: CDR1 MGHRA and CDR2 YSYEKL. V was pared by 5 bases and J by 0 bases, with 15 bases of the junction left unmatched. The CDR3, as DNA: TGCGCCAGCAGCGCCCGGACAGGGAGAATAGCGCCCTCCTACAATGAGCAGTTCTTC. Protein product: CASSARTGRIAPSYNEQFF.

This chain connects TRBV19 to TRBJ2-7; 12 bases align to TRBD1. Germline V lookup: CDR1 LNHDA, CDR2 SQIVND (reference sequence). J lost 7 bases, V lost 5 bases, and 9 bases had no gene match. The CDR3 sequence is 15 residues long. CDR3 sequence reads: CASSLPGTGGKEQYF. The CDR3 DNA sequence: TGTGCCAGTAGTTTACCCGGGACAGGGGGCAAGGAGCAGTACTTC. The whole variable domain, remainder taken from reference TRBV19 and TRBJ2-7, is DGGITQSPKYLFRKEGQNVTLSCEQNLNHDAMYWYRQDPGQGLRLIYYSQIVNDFQKGDIAEGYSVSREKKESFPLTVTSAQKNPTAFYLCASSLPGTGGKEQYFGPGTRLTVT.

The chain uses TRBV28 and TRBJ2-1; TRBD2 aligns across 8 bases. The germline V gene encodes CDR1 MDHEN and CDR2 SYDVKM. The CDR3 consists of 16 residues. V lost 6 bases to trimming and J lost 9 bases; unmatched junction nucleotides: 16. CDR3 coding DNA: TGTGCCAGCAGCTCCCCCAGCCTCAGCGGGAGTAGTGAGCAGTTCTTC. Its protein product is CASSSPSLSGSSEQFF.

This clone was counted a single time. V and J are TRBV7-2 and TRBJ2-5; the D gene is possibly TRBD1 (5 bases). The CDR3 sequence is 15 residues long. CDR1 SGHTA and CDR2 FQGNSA come from the germline V gene. The ends were cut back, 2 bases at V and 0 bases at J, with 10 bases in the middle. The CDR3 loop is CASSLNAGYQETQYF. The CDR3 DNA sequence: TGTGCCAGCAGCTTAAATGCAGGGTACCAAGAGACCCAGTACTTC.

J is TRBJ1-5 and V is TRBV6-5; a weak D match, TRBD1 (6 bases). This CDR3 is 14 amino acids long. V lost 9 bases to trimming and J lost 6 bases, with 18 bases between them. From germline, CDR1 is MNHEY and CDR2 SVGAGI. Here the CDR3 reads CASTPSAQGQPQHF. The CDR3 nucleotides read TGTGCCAGTACCCCTAGTGCACAGGGTCAGCCCCAGCATTTT.

The chain couples TRBV7-8 to TRBJ2-1; TRBD1 might be the D (7 bases). CDR3 length equals 16 residues. Trimming left V 0 bases short and J 2 bases short, with 11 bases between. Germline CDR1 reads SGHVS; CDR2 reads FQNEAQ. Written as DNA, the CDR3 is TGTGCCAGCAGCTTAGCGGGCGGGACAGCCTACAATGAGCAGTTCTTC. Protein: CASSLAGGTAYNEQFF.

The count of this clone is one. The V gene is TRBV6-2 or TRBV6-3, the J gene TRBJ2-1, with D possibly TRBD1 on 6 matching bases. V shed 4 bases and J shed 11 bases, with 12 bases lying between them. From germline, CDR1 is MNHEY and CDR2 SVGEGT. The CDR3 runs 12 residues. The DNA for the CDR3 is TGTGCCAGCAGTTTGACCCAGGGGCAGCAGTTCTTC. Its protein is CASSLTQGQQFF.